This TCR beta chain was documented in a study of cytomegalovirus exposure and HLA in healthy donors (dated by TCRdb to the late 2010s). General notes on the study: In an earlier analysis of roughly 590 of the donors, less than 350 Gb of sequence data and 117 million unique TCR beta sequences from about 190 million T cells were reported. To predict cytomegalovirus infection status, the study combined high-throughput TCR immunosequencing, statistical association of individual TCRs with disease status, and machine learning. The study was designed to test whether signatures of past pathogen exposure could be identified by cataloging public T cell receptors. An early release that covered 500 to 800 HLA-typed donors contained approximately 290 gigabases of sequencing data and approximately 85 million unique TCR sequences. In an earlier analysis of a few hundred of the donors, high-throughput TCR beta sequencing was used to judge whether each TCR beta V gene segment behaved as functional or pseudogenic. HLA typing included class I and class II loci at four-digit resolution. The T cell repertoires of 550 to 850 subjects were profiled by immunosequencing and related to cytomegalovirus serostatus. A separate validation cohort of roughly 110 different subjects was used in addition to the approximately 700-subject first cohort. Five DR-DQ haplotypes were handled as single units for association and clustering because linkage in the cohort was strong. Of the 350 to 450 genotyped donors, approximately 83% fell in the genetic ancestry cluster associated with self-reported Caucasian donors. In the later analysis, no new phenotypic data were used to find candidate immune exposures; instead, reliance was placed on TCR beta sequences and their occurrence across donors. The number of donors typed differed by locus, with roughly 620-640 for A, B, C, DRB1 and DQB1, around 520 for DQA1, 600 to 610 for DPA1, and some 450 for DPB1. A later analysis re-examined previously published TCR beta repertoires from more than 600 donors and added high-resolution HLA genotyping to investigate patterns of TCR occurrence. Across approximately 400 genotyped donors of the cohort, an average of about 250,000 unique TCR beta nucleotide sequences per donor were sequenced, and roughly 20% of those sequences were non-productive. Every discovery cohort repertoire had been produced on one sequencing platform. Genome-wide SNP genotypes for about 60% of the 666 donors were used in a later genetic analysis, which treated that subset as a discovery cohort. Donor age, sex, ethnicity and CMV serostatus were compiled alongside the repertoire data. The study at large found these results: A further reported finding was that TCR beta sequences accurately predicted the HLA-A and HLA-B alleles for most subjects in the first cohort. The earlier analysis of nearly 600 of the donors excluded over 15 rarely observed V segments, including chromosome 9 orphons, because counts were too low. CMV serostatus was the only immune exposure information available for the cohort. In a later genetic analysis, fewer N-insertions in productive TCRs were reported among donors in an Asian-associated ancestry cluster than the roughly 700-donor mean. Across donors, most TCR sequences were observed very rarely, whereas some public TCRs were present in many individuals. A total of about 150 TCR beta chains were listed by the study as associated with cytomegalovirus. At a false discovery rate of 0.05, a later analysis linked about 17,000 TCR beta sequences to specific HLA alleles. Cytomegalovirus status was reported to be diagnosed by the classifier with high specificity and sensitivity in both the original and validation cohorts. A later genetic analysis associated a missense DCLRE1C variant with V-gene and J-gene trimming of TCR beta chains, and an independent cohort replicated the association. The sequencing pipeline was judged likely to have produced a cluster of highly shared sequence variants as a technical artifact. According to the authors, the approach could potentially be generalized to other disease states and immunological phenotypes. According to a later analysis, most CMV-associated TCR beta chains appeared to be HLA-restricted, and the HLA associations seemed to be driven largely by CMV exposure. Because some donors lacked HLA typing at each locus, the association tests relied only on the typed subset. Linkage disequilibrium might explain the correlated functional status among segregating V segments, but an unknown experimental factor could not be excluded. In a later analysis, the rate of TCR association differed among HLA loci, with DRB1 alleles having the most associated TCRs and HLA-C alleles having the fewest. Assigning TCR associations to individual alleles was difficult when HLA alleles, especially DR and DQ, strongly co-occurred. According to a later analysis, parvovirus B19, influenza, CMV and Epstein-Barr virus appeared linked to several top co-occurrence clusters. Roughly uniform sequencing depth across donors was assumed in presence/absence analyses, although this assumption may not hold. Some IMGT-functional V segments, including TRBV6-2 and TRBV6-3, could not be told apart with the 87-base-pair reads, so those segments were excluded. In vitro tests confirmed that three of the cytomegalovirus-associated TCR beta chains recognize cytomegalovirus antigens. In an earlier analysis of 450 to 750 of the donors, most TCR beta V segments appeared in productive rearrangements about 90% or about 30% of the time, broadly matching IMGT annotations. Compared with equally common non-associated chains, HLA-associated TCR beta chains in a later analysis were more clonally expanded and had lower generation probabilities. In this cohort, only TCR beta chains were sequenced, and detectable features were limited by the absence of alpha or paired-chain data.

V was cut back by 4 bases and J by 1 base, leaving a gap of 11 bases between them. CDR1 SGHVS and CDR2 FQNEAQ were looked up in the germline V gene. From cysteine to phenylalanine, the CDR3 is 14 amino acids long. Just the 42-base CDR3 DNA is kept, in frame starting at base 1. Library creation used the immunoSEQ multiplex PCR assay. For the multiplex PCR, a mixture combining 60 forward primers for TCR Vbeta segments and 13 reverse primers for TCR Jbeta segments was used. Amplification of the CDR3 region of rearranged TCR beta genes was performed with a multiplex PCR assay on genomic DNA. Amplified TCR beta libraries were sequenced as 87-base-pair reads on the Illumina HiSeq System. The paper's processing steps were these. In a later analysis, some 80 million unique TCR beta chains were counted across the roughly 670 repertoires, and roughly 11 million of these chains were shared by at least two donors. A nearest-neighbor algorithm error-corrected the raw reads and collapsed the reads into unique sequences, merging closely related sequences to remove PCR and sequencing errors. V, D and J gene segments were assigned by aligning CDR3 sequences to IMGT reference sequences. For a sequence to be retained, a match of at least six nucleotides was required to both a V gene segment and a J gene segment. A rearrangement was called productive if the CDR3 had no stop codons and remained in frame with V and J, and every other rearrangement was called non-productive. Following IMGT convention, CDR3 was defined as the stretch from the second conserved V-encoded cysteine to the conserved J-encoded phenylalanine. In an earlier analysis of just under 600 of the donors, sequences lacking an unambiguous match to a single V gene segment were excluded. In an earlier analysis of a few hundred of the donors, V segments were called functional above 56.7% productive rearrangements and were called segregating when the between-donor standard deviation exceeded 5%. A statistical classification framework was built for diagnosing cytomegalovirus status from the catalog of TCR beta chain sequences. In a later analysis, TCR nucleotide sequences were compared against IMGT/GENE-DB human TR gene sequences so that V and J genes could be assigned. Using the TCRdist pipeline, a later analysis assigned CDR3 sequences along with most-parsimonious VDJ recombination scenarios. In a later analysis, each TCR beta chain was defined by its CDR3 amino acid sequence together with its V-gene family, and reads lacking a unique V-gene family were excluded. To address suspected cross-contamination and a sequencing artifact, a later analysis removed 550 to 750 highly shared, low-generation-probability nucleotide sequences. In a later analysis, a clonal expansion index was calculated for each public chain from normalized within-repertoire ranks of inferred template counts. In a later analysis, generation probabilities were computed using a VDJ recombination model fitted to out-of-frame rearrangements, and the results were checked against IGoR. A later analysis scored TCR-TCR, TCR-HLA and TCR-CMV co-occurrence with hypergeometric tests, applying a repertoire-size bias correction to TCR pairs. False discovery rates were estimated in a later analysis by permuting HLA or CMV assignments 20 times. A later analysis grouped co-occurring TCRs with DBSCAN, adding TCRdist sequence similarity when clustering within HLA-allele-positive subsets. Repertoires with fewer than 30,000 or more than 120,000 public chains, plus five repertoires with anomalous nucleotide sharing, were excluded from co-occurrence clustering. The table comes from immuneACCESS by way of TCRdb, which keeps in-frame sequences with V and J called. Part of the clones is missing from these tables; in studies checked, under half for an unresolved V gene and the rest for unknown reasons. V, J and clone size are taken as reported in that table, and D and trimming were inferred from the DNA itself. The sample's clone listing holds about 130,000 clones. Approximately 1.6% of the sample is held by the ten biggest clonotypes.

Regarding this clone: Which antigen it targets is not known.

In total, more than 500 healthy bone marrow donors made up the cohort. All cohort members were sampled while nominally healthy, although unrecorded immune exposures were likely present. The donor was CMV seropositive and belonged to the group of about 290 seropositive cohort members. Every donor gave a peripheral blood sample, and the peripheral blood mononuclear cells from that sample were used for TCR beta sequencing. Genomic DNA was extracted from the blood cell samples with the Qiagen DNeasy Blood Extraction Kit. Source material: PBMCs. The chain is assembled from TRBV7-8 and TRBJ2-7; the D region possibly corresponds to TRBD2 (5 bases align). This sequence was found in a woman in her 40s in good health and CMV-seropositive. The CDR3 region reads CASSSLTSSYEQYF. The nucleotide sequence is TGTGCCAGCAGCTCCCTAACTAGTTCCTACGAGCAGTACTTC.